The source of this T cell receptor beta chain is a study of blood T cell repertoires in COVID-19. CDR1 is SQVTM, CDR2 ANQGSEA, per germline. The V and J ends lost 3 bases and 6 bases respectively, with 12 bases between them. CDR3 length: 13 residues. Original data processing: Reference gene primer amplification gave nucleated cell count estimates. Sequenced by immunoSEQ multiplex PCR; TCRdb stores in-frame clones only, minus some. V and J calls and clone size follow that table, whereas D and trimming were derived from the DNA. The sample includes about 190,000 clones, more than 75% of them seen just once. Only one count was recorded for this clone.

The TCR was taken from a woman between 45 and 65 years old with acute COVID-19. Sequenced input: PBMCs or T cells enriched from blood (not recorded which). The chain joins TRBV29-1 to TRBJ1-5; maybe TRBD1 (5 bases). For the CDR3, the DNA is TGCAGCGTTGATGGGGGAGCGGGTCAGCCCCAGCATTTT. As protein: CSVDGGAGQPQHF.